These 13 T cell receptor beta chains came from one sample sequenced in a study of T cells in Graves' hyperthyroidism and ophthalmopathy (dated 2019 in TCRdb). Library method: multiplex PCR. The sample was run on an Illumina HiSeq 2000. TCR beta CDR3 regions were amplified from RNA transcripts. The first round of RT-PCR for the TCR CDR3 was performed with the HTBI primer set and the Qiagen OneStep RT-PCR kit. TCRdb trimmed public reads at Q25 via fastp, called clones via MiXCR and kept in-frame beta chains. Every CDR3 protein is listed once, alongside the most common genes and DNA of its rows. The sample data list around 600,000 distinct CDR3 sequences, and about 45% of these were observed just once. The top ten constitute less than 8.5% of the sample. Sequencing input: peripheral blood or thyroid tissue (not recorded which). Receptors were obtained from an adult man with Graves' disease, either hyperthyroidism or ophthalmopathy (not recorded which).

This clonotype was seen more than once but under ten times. The CDR3 reads CASRTVYSNQPQHF. The CDR3 DNA reads TGTGCCAGCAGAACGGTCTATAGCAATCAGCCCCAGCATTTT. J is TRBJ1-5 and V is TRBV12-3 or TRBV12-4, with unresolved D. The CDR3 contains 14 residues. V lost 6 bases to trimming and J lost 0 bases, with 9 bases between them.

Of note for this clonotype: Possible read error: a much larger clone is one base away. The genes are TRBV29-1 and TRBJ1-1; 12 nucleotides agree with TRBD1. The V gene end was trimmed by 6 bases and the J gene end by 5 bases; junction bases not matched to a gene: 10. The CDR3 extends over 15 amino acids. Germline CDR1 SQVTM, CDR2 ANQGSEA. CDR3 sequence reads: CSVAGTGGLGTEAFF. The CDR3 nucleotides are TGCAGCGTCGCCGGGACAGGGGGCCTAGGGACTGAAGCTTTCTTT. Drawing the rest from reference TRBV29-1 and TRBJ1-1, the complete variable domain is SAVISQKPSRDICQRGTSLTIQCQVDSQVTMMFWYRQQPGQSLTLIATANQGSEATYESGFVIDKFPISRPNLTFSTLTVSNMSPEDSSIYLCSVAGTGGLGTEAFFGQGTRLTVV.

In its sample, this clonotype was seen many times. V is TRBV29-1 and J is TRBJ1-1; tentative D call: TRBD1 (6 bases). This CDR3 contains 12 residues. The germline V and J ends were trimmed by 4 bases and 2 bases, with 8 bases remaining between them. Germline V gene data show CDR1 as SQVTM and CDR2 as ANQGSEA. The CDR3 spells CSVADSNTEAFF. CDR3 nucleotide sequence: TGCAGCGTTGCGGACAGTAACACTGAAGCTTTCTTT.

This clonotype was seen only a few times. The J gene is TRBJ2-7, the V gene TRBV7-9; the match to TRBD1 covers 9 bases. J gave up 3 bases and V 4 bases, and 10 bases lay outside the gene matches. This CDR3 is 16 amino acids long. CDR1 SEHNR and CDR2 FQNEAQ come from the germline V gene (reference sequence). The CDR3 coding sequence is TGTGCCAGCAGCTCTAGCCCGGACAGGGGCATCTACGAGCAGTACTTC. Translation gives CASSSSPDRGIYEQYF.

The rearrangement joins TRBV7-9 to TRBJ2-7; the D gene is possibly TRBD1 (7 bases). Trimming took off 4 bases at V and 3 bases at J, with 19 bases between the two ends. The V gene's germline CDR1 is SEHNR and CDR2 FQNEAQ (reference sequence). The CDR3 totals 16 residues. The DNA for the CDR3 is TGTGCCAGCAGCTCCTTTAGCGGCAGGGGGGACTACGAGCAGTACTTC. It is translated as CASSSFSGRGDYEQYF.

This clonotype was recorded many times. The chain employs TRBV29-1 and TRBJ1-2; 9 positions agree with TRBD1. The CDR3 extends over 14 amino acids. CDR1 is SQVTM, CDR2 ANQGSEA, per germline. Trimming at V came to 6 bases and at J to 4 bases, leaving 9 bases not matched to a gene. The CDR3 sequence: CSVVPGQGIYGYTF. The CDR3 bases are TGCAGCGTCGTCCCGGGACAGGGAATCTATGGCTACACCTTC.

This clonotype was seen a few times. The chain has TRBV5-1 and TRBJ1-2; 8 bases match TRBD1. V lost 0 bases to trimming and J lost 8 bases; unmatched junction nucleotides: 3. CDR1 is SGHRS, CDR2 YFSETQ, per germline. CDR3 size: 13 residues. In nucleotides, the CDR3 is TGCGCCAGCAGCTTGGACAGGGGGACAGGCTACACCTTC. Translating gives CASSLDRGTGYTF.

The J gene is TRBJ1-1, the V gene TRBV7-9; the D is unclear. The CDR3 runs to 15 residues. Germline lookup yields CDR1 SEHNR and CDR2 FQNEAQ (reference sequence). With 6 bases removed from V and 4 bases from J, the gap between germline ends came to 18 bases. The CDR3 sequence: CASSYGPPYSTEAFF. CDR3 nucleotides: TGTGCCAGCAGTTACGGACCACCATATAGCACTGAAGCTTTCTTT.

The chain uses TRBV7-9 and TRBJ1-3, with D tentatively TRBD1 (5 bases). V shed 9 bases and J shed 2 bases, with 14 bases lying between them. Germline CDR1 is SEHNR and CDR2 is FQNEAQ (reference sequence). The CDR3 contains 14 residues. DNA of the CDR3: TGTGCCAGTAGTGACAGAGTAGCTGGAAACACCATATATTTT. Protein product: CASSDRVAGNTIYF.

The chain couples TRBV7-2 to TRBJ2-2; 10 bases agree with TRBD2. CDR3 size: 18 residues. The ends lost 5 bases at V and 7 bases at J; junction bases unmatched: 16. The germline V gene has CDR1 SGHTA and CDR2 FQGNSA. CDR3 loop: CASSVESSGGLVDGELFF. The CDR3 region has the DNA TGTGCCAGCAGCGTAGAGTCTAGCGGGGGCCTAGTAGACGGGGAGCTGTTTTTT.

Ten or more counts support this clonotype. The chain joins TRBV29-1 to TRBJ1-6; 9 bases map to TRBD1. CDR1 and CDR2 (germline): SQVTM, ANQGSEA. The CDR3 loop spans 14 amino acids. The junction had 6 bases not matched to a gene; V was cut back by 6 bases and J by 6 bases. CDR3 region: CSVAGTGTNSPLHF. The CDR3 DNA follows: TGCAGCGTAGCCGGGACAGGGACTAATTCACCCCTCCACTTT.

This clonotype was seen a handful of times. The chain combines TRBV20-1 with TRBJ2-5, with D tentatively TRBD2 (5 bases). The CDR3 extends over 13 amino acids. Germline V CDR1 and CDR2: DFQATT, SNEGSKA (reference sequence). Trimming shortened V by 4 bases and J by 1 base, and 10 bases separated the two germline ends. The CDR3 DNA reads TGCAGTGCTAAACAGCGGTTCCAAGAGACCCAGTACTTC. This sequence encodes CSAKQRFQETQYF.

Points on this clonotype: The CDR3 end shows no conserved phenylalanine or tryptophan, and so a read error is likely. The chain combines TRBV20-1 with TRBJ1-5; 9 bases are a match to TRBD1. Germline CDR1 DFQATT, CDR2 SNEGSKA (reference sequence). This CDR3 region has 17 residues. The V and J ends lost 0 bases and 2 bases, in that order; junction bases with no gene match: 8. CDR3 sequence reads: CSARDNRGPMGNQPQHL. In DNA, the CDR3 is TGCAGTGCTAGAGATAACAGGGGGCCTATGGGCAATCAGCCCCAGCATCTT.